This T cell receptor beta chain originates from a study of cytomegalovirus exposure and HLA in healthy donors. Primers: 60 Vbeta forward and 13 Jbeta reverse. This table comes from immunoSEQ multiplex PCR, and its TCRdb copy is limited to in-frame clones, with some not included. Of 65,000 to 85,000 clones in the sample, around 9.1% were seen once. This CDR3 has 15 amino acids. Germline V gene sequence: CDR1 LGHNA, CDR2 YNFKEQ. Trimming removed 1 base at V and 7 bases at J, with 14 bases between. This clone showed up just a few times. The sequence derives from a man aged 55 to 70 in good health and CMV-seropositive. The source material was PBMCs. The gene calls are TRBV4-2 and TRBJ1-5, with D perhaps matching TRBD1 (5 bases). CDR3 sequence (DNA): TGTGCCAGCAGCCAAGGAGGAGACAGATACCAGCCCCAGCATTTT. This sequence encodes CASSQGGDRYQPQHF.